A selection of T cell receptor beta chains follows, all from one sample in a study of blood T cell repertoires in COVID-19. Produced via immunoSEQ multiplex PCR; TCRdb's table is partial and in-frame only. The sample lists 97,000 or so clones; around 73% were seen once. Sequencing was done on a sample of peripheral blood. These receptors came from a man between 60 and 75 years old with active or convalescent COVID-19. Both conserved end residues are part of each CDR3. A D gene is named only where the DNA matches it firmly. Some rows mark clone size as missing; the rest say once, few, many or name a class of expanded clone.

>NA|NA|TRBJ1-2|TRBV12-3/TRBV12-4
TGTGCCAGCAGTTTACAACTCGAGGGCTACACCTTC
CASSLQLEGYTF
>NA|TRBD1|TRBJ1-1|TRBV28
TGTGCCAGCAGTATAACAGGGGGAGGAAACACTGAAGCTTTCTTT
CASSITGGGNTEAFF
>NA|NA|TRBJ1-1|TRBV19
TGTGCCAGTAGTATAGACGGTAGGGGCACGAACACTGAAGCTTTCTTT
CASSIDGRGTNTEAFF
>once|TRBD2|TRBJ2-2|TRBV5-4
TGTGCCAGCAGCGGACTAGCGGGGACCGGGGAGCTGTTTTTT
CASSGLAGTGELFF
>NA|NA|TRBJ1-2|TRBV11-3
TGTGCCAGCAGCTTAGGGGTCCAGGGCCGCTATGGCTACACCTTC
CASSLGVQGRYGYTF
>NA|TRBD1|TRBJ1-4|TRBV5-1
TGCGCCAGCAGCACCGGACAGGCCGGGGAAAAACTGTTTTTT
CASSTGQAGEKLFF
>NA|NA|TRBJ2-7|TRBV10-3
TGTGCCATCAGTGTGAGAGGCTACGAGCAGTACTTC
CAISVRGYEQYF
>NA|NA|TRBJ2-7|TRBV5-1
TGCGCCAGCAAGGGAGAGTACGAGCAGTACTTC
CASKGEYEQYF
>NA|NA|TRBJ2-1|TRBV7-2
TGTGCCAGCAGCCCGTGGAGGGGCAATGAGCAGTTCTTC
CASSPWRGNEQFF
>many|TRBD1|TRBJ1-5|TRBV2
TGTGCCAGCAGTGACCAGGGGGGCAATCAGCCCCAGCATTTT
CASSDQGGNQPQHF
>NA|NA|TRBJ2-7|TRBV11-2
TGTGCCAGCAGCTCCGGACACAGGGGGGGCTACGAGCAGTACTTC
CASSSGHRGGYEQYF
>NA|NA|TRBJ2-2|TRBV6-2/TRBV6-3
TGTGCCAGCAGTCTGACAGGGGGCACTAGCGGGAGTGATCCCAAGGTCGAGCTGTTTTTT
CASSLTGGTSGSDPKVELFF
>NA|NA|TRBJ2-7|TRBV29-1
TGCAGCGTTGGCACAGGGAGCTCCTACGAGCAGTACTTC
CSVGTGSSYEQYF
>NA|NA|TRBJ2-5|TRBV15
TGTGCCACCAGCAGAGATAGGGTAGGGGTAGGGGAGACCCAGTACTTC
CATSRDRVGVGETQYF
>NA|TRBD1|TRBJ1-6|TRBV10-3
TGTGCCATCAGTGCCACAGGGGGCGTAGGGTCACCCCTCCACTTT
CAISATGGVGSPLHF
>NA|NA|TRBJ2-5|TRBV11-2
TGTGCCAGCAGCTTATCAGGCATACAAGAGACCCAGTACTTC
CASSLSGIQETQYF
>NA|TRBD1|TRBJ2-1|TRBV5-4
TGTGCCAGCAGCTCCCGGGACAGACCTCATAATGAGCAGTTCTTC
CASSSRDRPHNEQFF
>NA|NA|TRBJ1-2|TRBV7-8
TGTGCCAGCAGCAGCCGGGACACCCCGTATGGCTACACCTTC
CASSSRDTPYGYTF
>NA|TRBD2|TRBJ2-3|TRBV7-6
TGTGCCAGCAGCCCTTCCTACGGGGGGAGCACAGATACGCAGTATTTT
CASSPSYGGSTDTQYF
>NA|TRBD1|TRBJ1-2|TRBV19
TGTGCCACTAACCACCGGGGGACAGACTATGGCTACACCTTC
CATNHRGTDYGYTF
>NA|NA|TRBJ2-3|TRBV7-9
TGTGCCAGCAGCTCCGGAGGGGGCAGCACAGATACGCAGTATTTT
CASSSGGGSTDTQYF
>NA|TRBD1|TRBJ1-4|TRBV28
TGTGCCAGCAGCAGGGGACAGGGGCGGGAAAAACTGTTTTTT
CASSRGQGREKLFF
>NA|NA|TRBJ2-7|TRBV3-1/TRBV3-2
TGTGCCAGCAGCCAAGATCCCGGGACAACCAGCTTCTACGAGCAGTACTTC
CASSQDPGTTSFYEQYF
>NA|NA|TRBJ1-2|TRBV12-3/TRBV12-4
TGTGCCAGCAGGAACAGGGCTGGCTACACCTTC
CASRNRAGYTF
>NA|TRBD2|TRBJ2-7|TRBV11-3
TGTGCCAGCAGCTTGACTAGCGCCTACGAGCAGTACTTC
CASSLTSAYEQYF
>NA|TRBD1|TRBJ1-2|TRBV2
TGTGCCAGCAGTCCGGGACAGGGGCACTATGGCTACACCTTC
CASSPGQGHYGYTF
>NA|TRBD1|TRBJ1-1|TRBV5-6
TGTGCCAGCAGCTTTTTCTCCGGGACAGGGGGCAGGGGAAACACTGAAGCTTTCTTT
CASSFFSGTGGRGNTEAFF
>NA|NA|TRBJ2-3|TRBV5-6
TGTGCCAGCAGCTTGGACAGGACAACAGATACGCAGTATTTT
CASSLDRTTDTQYF
>NA|TRBD1|TRBJ1-1|TRBV18
TGTGCCAGCTCACCACAACAGGGGGGACGGGACACTGAAGCTTTCTTT
CASSPQQGGRDTEAFF
>NA|TRBD2|TRBJ2-1|TRBV9
TGTGCCAGCAGCGCGGGAGGGACCGGCTCCTACAATGAGCAGTTCTTC
CASSAGGTGSYNEQFF
>NA|TRBD1|TRBJ2-2|TRBV4-2
TGTGCCAGCAGGGGGAGGAACAGGGGGCATCGCACCGGGGAGCTGTTTTTT
CASRGRNRGHRTGELFF
>NA|TRBD2|TRBJ2-5|TRBV10-2
TGCGCCAGCAGTTCCGGGACTAGCGGGAGTCCGACCCAGTACTTC
CASSSGTSGSPTQYF
>NA|NA|TRBJ2-1|TRBV28
TGTGCCAGCAGTCCGCAGGGGCCTAGCTCCTACAATGAGCAGTTCTTC
CASSPQGPSSYNEQFF
>NA|TRBD1|TRBJ1-2|TRBV5-6
TGTGCCAGCAGCATTAGACAGGGCCATGGCTACACCTTC
CASSIRQGHGYTF
>NA|TRBD1|TRBJ2-5|TRBV11-2
TGTGCCAGCAGCTCGCAACAGGGGGCAGGAGAGACCCAGTACTTC
CASSSQQGAGETQYF
>NA|TRBD2|TRBJ2-1|TRBV10-3
TGTGCCATCGGGGGGACTAGCTCCTACAATGAGCAGTTCTTC
CAIGGTSSYNEQFF
>few|NA|TRBJ2-7|TRBV6-5
TGTGCCAGCAGCGTAGACAGGGACTGGGGCGAGCAGTACTTC
CASSVDRDWGEQYF
>NA|TRBD1|TRBJ1-1|TRBV5-5
TGTGCCAGCAGCGTCGACAGGGGTAGCACTGAAGCTTTCTTT
CASSVDRGSTEAFF
>NA|TRBD2|TRBJ2-6|TRBV28
TGTGCCAGCAGTTTTGCCGGCGGGAGGTCCTCTGGGGCCAACGTCCTGACTTTC
CASSFAGGRSSGANVLTF
>NA|TRBD1|TRBJ2-7|TRBV6-5
TGTGCCAGCAGTTCCGGGACAGATATTTACGAGCAGTACTTC
CASSSGTDIYEQYF
>NA|TRBD1|TRBJ2-1|TRBV19
TGTGCCAGTCGCCGGGACAGGGGGCCAGGGGTCTCTGACAATGAGCAGTTCTTC
CASRRDRGPGVSDNEQFF
>NA|TRBD1|TRBJ2-7|TRBV29-1
TGCAGCGTTGAGGACAGGGGATTGGGGGAGCAGTACTTC
CSVEDRGLGEQYF
>NA|TRBD1|TRBJ1-1|TRBV12-3/TRBV12-4
TGTGCCAGCATCAGGACAGGATACACTGAAGCTTTCTTT
CASIRTGYTEAFF
>NA|NA|TRBJ2-2|TRBV11-2
TGTGCCAGCAGCTCCTTTCCCAGCGGATTTCCAGGGGAGCTGTTTTTT
CASSSFPSGFPGELFF
>few|NA|TRBJ1-1|TRBV25-1
TGTGCCAGCAGTGAATCGAGTGGAGGGAACACTGAAGCTTTCTTT
CASSESSGGNTEAFF
>NA|TRBD1|TRBJ2-2|TRBV30
TGTGCCTGGACCCTACAGGGGAGCACCGGGGAGCTGTTTTTT
CAWTLQGSTGELFF
>NA|NA|TRBJ2-2|TRBV5-6
TGTGCCAGCAGCTTGTACGGGCGGGTGAACACCGGGGAGCTGTTTTTT
CASSLYGRVNTGELFF